This TCR beta chain is from a study of cytomegalovirus exposure and HLA in healthy donors. On the study more broadly: Falling in the Caucasian-associated ancestry cluster were 80% to 85% of under 500 genotyped donors.

A note on this clone: Antigen unknown.

PCR employed 60 Vbeta and 13 Jbeta primers. Data came from immunoSEQ multiplex PCR; TCRdb stores just in-frame clones and leaves some out. The table includes around 150,000 clones, roughly four fifths detected once. Between the trimmed V and J ends, which lost 0 bases and 4 bases, there was a span of 14 bases. Germline V gives CDR1 MNHEY, CDR2 SVGAGI. The CDR3 totals 16 residues. Study-wide results and limits: Among the most significant clusters, several appeared linked to common viral pathogens in a later analysis. There were a few CMV-associated chains whose specificity for CMV antigens was confirmed in vitro. From TCR beta sequences, most subjects' HLA-A and HLA-B alleles were reportedly predicted accurately.

The chain is built from TRBV6-5 and TRBJ2-3, with unresolved D. The sample comprised PBMCs. The TCR originated in a man younger than 35 in good health and CMV-seronegative. This CDR3 is CASSYSLRKSSDTQYF. The DNA of the CDR3 is TGTGCCAGCAGTTACTCTCTGCGCAAGAGCTCAGATACGCAGTATTTT.